What follows is one TCR beta chain and its context. The sample holds one count of this clone. Its antigen specificity is not known. Base quality data are lacking; no much larger clone is found one base away. The sample's time point label, decoded: about 28 days (+/-7) after the second vaccine dose. AZD1222 recipients whose second dose came at about 4 weeks and those whose second dose came at about 12 weeks were combined into one group, since spike-specific TCR depth and breadth did not differ between the two schedules. The vaccinee samples were drawn from two UK trials, COV001 and COV002, one of which was a single-blind randomized controlled phase 2/3 trial testing AZD1222 (ChAdOx1 nCoV-19) in healthy adults. For TCRbeta chain sequencing, PBMC samples were collected from trial participants at day 0 and at day 28 after the second dose. The record originates from a study of T cell responses to AZD1222 COVID-19 vaccine (dated by TCRdb to the early 2020s). A note on the overall study: A total of 233 trial participants underwent TCR sequencing, of whom about 210 received two doses of AZD1222 and about 25 received two doses of the MenACWY control vaccine. Trial participants were enrolled by age into 18-55, 56-69 and 70-plus year subgroups, with approximately 160, 26 and 62 TCR-sequenced participants respectively.

Overall study outcomes, separate from this receptor: The whole spike protein was spanned by vaccine-associated CD4 TCRs, and dominant responses were seen in regions 160-218 and 743-854. In the small 56-69-year group, the increase in depth fell short of significance, most likely because of low power. Most participants were white British and females outnumbered males, and the authors suggested that clonal diversity may have been underestimated. No day 14 peak-response samples were available, so repertoires were characterized only after the peak T cell response. Conclusions about previously exposed vaccinees are limited, since just 6 or 7 AZD1222 recipients were seropositive for SARS-CoV-2 at baseline. A significant rise in spike-specific TCR breadth and depth was observed after two AZD1222 doses relative to day 0 and relative to MenACWY recipients. Reportedly, almost half of the unique spike-specific TCRs recognized epitopes lying outside the regions that are mutated in the B.1.351 and B.1.1.7 variants.

The CDR3 regions of human TCRbeta chains were analyzed by immunosequencing. As for the authors' bioinformatics: Repertoire TCRs were matched against a reference library of SARS-CoV-2-specific TCRs generated with the MIRA antigen-specificity platform. Breadth meant the fraction of unique TCRs that were SARS-CoV-2-associated, whereas depth meant the fraction of total T cells that were SARS-CoV-2-associated. Using the MIRA data, every spike-specific TCR was mapped to the spike region that the TCR reacted to and assigned to either a CD4 or a CD8 class. Log10-transformed breadth and depth values were compared by one-way ANOVA with Sidak's multiple comparisons tests. Sourced from immuneACCESS, this table was stored by TCRdb with only in-frame sequences that have V and J called. A share of the clones is absent; for the studies checked, an unresolved V gene accounts for under half, and the remainder has no known explanation. That table is the source of V, J and clone size, and D and trimming were worked out from the DNA. This sample is represented by under 200,000 clones; around 90% of them were singletons. Around 1.1% of the sample goes to the ten largest clones.

The CDR3 runs 16 residues from the cysteine to the phenylalanine. Of all the DNA, just the CDR3 is kept, 48 bases in frame from base 1. CDR1 and CDR2 (LGHDT, YNNKEL) derive from the germline V gene (reference sequence). A distance of 15 bases separates the germline ends of V and J, which lose 3 bases and 1 base respectively. The sample here was peripheral blood, taken 28 days after the second AZD1222 dose. The rearranged segments are TRBV3-1 (or the pseudogene TRBV3-2) and TRBJ2-5; the D segment could be TRBD1, given 5 matching bases. This sequence was found in an adult who received the AZD1222 COVID-19 vaccine. The DNA reads TGTGCCAGCAGCCAGCTCTTGGGGCCCCTCCAAGAGACCCAGTACTTC. Its protein is CASSQLLGPLQETQYF.